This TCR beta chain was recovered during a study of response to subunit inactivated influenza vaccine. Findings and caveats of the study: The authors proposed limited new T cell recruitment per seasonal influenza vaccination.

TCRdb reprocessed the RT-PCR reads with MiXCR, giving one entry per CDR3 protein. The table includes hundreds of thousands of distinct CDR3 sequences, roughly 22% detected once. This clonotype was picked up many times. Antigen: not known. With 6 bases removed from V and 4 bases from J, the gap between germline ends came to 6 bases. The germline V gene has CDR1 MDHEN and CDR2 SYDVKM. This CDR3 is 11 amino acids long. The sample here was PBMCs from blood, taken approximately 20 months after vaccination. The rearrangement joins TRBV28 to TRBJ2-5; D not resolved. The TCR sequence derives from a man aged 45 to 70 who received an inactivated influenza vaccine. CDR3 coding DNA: TGTGCCAGCAGCCTCCTAGAGACCCAGTACTTC. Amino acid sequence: CASSLLETQYF.